The 22 T cell receptor beta chains presented below share a single source sample, sequenced in a study of beta chain features in type 1 diabetes. cDNA synthesis used the whole RNA isolate, giving expressed TCRB sequences. Measured with immunoSEQ multiplex PCR; TCRdb has only the in-frame clones, and not every one. The table includes around 300,000 clones, 13% to 15% detected once. Sequenced sample: central memory CD4+ T cells from blood. The receptors derive from a man aged 30-40 years in good health.

This clone was detected a few times. V usage is TRBV5-1 and J usage is TRBJ2-4; 8 positions match TRBD2. Trimming at V came to 4 bases and at J to 4 bases, leaving 22 bases not matched to a gene. Germline-derived CDR1 and CDR2 are SGHRS and YFSETQ. The CDR3 totals 20 residues. DNA of the CDR3: TGCGCCAGCAGCCCCCAGACCGGGACTAGAGGAGGGGTCGCGAAAAACATTCAGTACTTC. It is translated as CASSPQTGTRGGVAKNIQYF.

The chain couples TRBV11-3 to TRBJ2-1, with 9 nucleotides matching TRBD1. The germline V gene encodes CDR1 SGHNT and CDR2 YENEEA. The CDR3 runs 17 residues. With 3 bases clipped from V and 6 bases from J, the junction kept 12 bases outside the gene matches. DNA for the CDR3: TGTGCCAGCAGCTTGAACAGGGGGCTTGGAGATGGCAATGAGCAGTTCTTC. Amino acids: CASSLNRGLGDGNEQFF.

The genes are TRBV6-6 and TRBJ2-4; D is unresolved. The CDR3 extends over 11 amino acids. Per the germline V gene, CDR1 is MNHNY and CDR2 is SVGAGI (reference sequence). V was clipped by 4 bases and J by 14 bases, with 12 bases between them. In nucleotides, the CDR3 is TGTGCCAGCAGTTCGGCGCACTACAAGTACTTC. Translating gives CASSSAHYKYF.

V usage is TRBV7-2 and J usage is TRBJ1-2, with D tentatively TRBD1 (6 bases). Looked up from germline, CDR1 is SGHTA and CDR2 is FQGNSA. CDR3 size: 13 residues. V was cut by 2 bases and J by 6 bases, with 10 bases left in between. In DNA, the CDR3 is TGTGCCAGCAGCTTAAACAGGGTTGATGGCTACACCTTC. Residues: CASSLNRVDGYTF.

This clone was seen a handful of times. The chain has TRBV7-2 and TRBJ2-5; D possibly matches TRBD1 or TRBD2 (5 bases each). CDR3 length: 14 residues. Germline CDR1 is SGHTA and CDR2 is FQGNSA. Trimming cost V 1 base and J 3 bases, with 9 bases left between them. CDR3 protein: CASSLGDRKETQYF. In DNA form, the CDR3 reads TGTGCCAGCAGCTTAGGGGACCGGAAAGAGACCCAGTACTTC.

The V and J genes are TRBV7-2 and TRBJ1-1; D is perhaps TRBD1 (5 bases). Between the trimmed V and J ends, which lost 5 bases and 1 base, there was a span of 11 bases. Germline V CDR1 and CDR2: SGHTA, FQGNSA. The CDR3 contains 14 residues. CDR3 bases: TGTGCCAGCAGCGTGGGGACGGAGAACACTGAAGCTTTCTTT. Its protein is CASSVGTENTEAFF. The whole variable domain, remainder taken from reference TRBV7-2 and TRBJ1-1, is GAGVSQSPSNKVTEKGKDVELRCDPISGHTALYWYRQSLGQGLEFLIYFQGNSAPDKSGLPSDRFSAERTGGSVSTLTIQRTQQEDSAVYLCASSVGTENTEAFFGQGTRLTVV.

V and J are TRBV9 and TRBJ2-1; D gene uncertain. Germline CDR1 is SGDLS and CDR2 is YYNGEE. The CDR3 covers 16 residues. V was clipped by 1 base and J by 8 bases, with 19 bases between them. The CDR3 region is CASSVIAGAGWDEQFF. CDR3 bases: TGTGCCAGCAGCGTAATCGCCGGAGCCGGGTGGGATGAGCAGTTCTTC.

This clone turned up a few times. The V and J genes are TRBV11-2 and TRBJ2-5; possibly TRBD2 for D (6 bases). Germline V gives CDR1 SGHAT, CDR2 FQNNGV. The CDR3 is 15 residues long. Trimming pared 1 base from V and 2 bases from J, leaving 11 bases between. CDR3: CASSLGRGEQETQYF. CDR3 nucleotide sequence: TGTGCCAGCAGCTTAGGTCGCGGGGAGCAAGAGACCCAGTACTTC.

This clone was seen a handful of times. V usage is TRBV19 and J usage is TRBJ2-3; no clear D. The V end lost 6 bases, the J end lost 1 base, and 14 bases lay between the germline ends. This CDR3 region has 15 residues. CDR1 and CDR2 from the germline V gene are LNHDA and SQIVND (reference sequence). The chain's CDR3 is CASRRTTMGTDTQYF. The CDR3 region has the DNA TGTGCCAGTAGGCGGACCACCATGGGCACAGATACGCAGTATTTT.

This chain joins TRBV12-2 and TRBJ1-1; the D call of TRBD1 is as the table states it, not checked on the DNA. TRBV12-2 is designated a pseudogene. The CDR3 has 13 amino acids. Here the CDR3 DNA reads TGTGCAAGTCGCTTAGCGGCTTACACTGAAGCTTTCTTT. It specifies CASRLAAYTEAFF.

This clone was found a few times. J is TRBJ2-7 and V is TRBV5-1; D gene uncertain. The CDR3 extends over 15 amino acids. Trimming took 0 bases from V and 2 from J, leaving 12 bases between them. CDR1 and CDR2 (germline): SGHRS, YFSETQ. CDR3 region: CASSLGSATTYEQYF. The CDR3 DNA reads TGCGCCAGCAGCTTGGGGAGTGCCACTACCTACGAGCAGTACTTC.

The chain recombines TRBV10-3 with TRBJ2-1; 7 nucleotides agree with TRBD1. V was pared by 4 bases and J by 0 bases, with 3 bases of the junction left unmatched. The V gene's germline CDR1 is ENHRY and CDR2 SYGVKD. The CDR3 extends over 15 amino acids. CDR3 region: CAISGRGNSYNEQFF. CDR3 coding DNA: TGTGCCATCAGTGGCAGGGGGAACTCCTACAATGAGCAGTTCTTC.

This clone was observed a few times. V gene TRBV7-7 combines with J gene TRBJ2-2; D ambiguous. The CDR3 loop spans 14 amino acids. Germline CDR1 and CDR2: SSHAT and FNYEAQ (reference sequence). Deletions cut 0 bases from V and 6 bases from J, with 8 bases between. In DNA form, the CDR3 reads TGTGCCAGCAGCTTAGCTAGCCACGCCGGGGAGCTGTTTTTT. Residues: CASSLASHAGELFF.

This clone was counted a few times. The genes are TRBV27 and TRBJ1-4; 7 nucleotides agree with TRBD1. Germline CDR1 MNHEY, CDR2 SMNVEV (reference sequence). The CDR3 extends over 13 amino acids. The junction had 2 bases not matched to a gene; V was cut back by 2 bases and J by 8 bases. The CDR3 sequence: CASSLRGQEKLFF. The DNA for the CDR3 is TGTGCCAGCAGTTTAAGGGGGCAAGAAAAACTGTTTTTT.

The chain couples TRBV5-4 to TRBJ1-2; no clear D. Trimming took off 4 bases at V and 2 bases at J, with 12 bases between the two ends. Germline V gives CDR1 SGHNT, CDR2 YYREEE (reference sequence). This CDR3 has 14 amino acids. DNA for the CDR3: TGTGCCAGCAGCCAAACCGGGCTAAACTATGGCTACACCTTC. The encoded protein is CASSQTGLNYGYTF.

This chain connects TRBV5-1 to TRBJ1-1; D is perhaps TRBD1 (5 bases). Trimming pared 1 base from V and 4 bases from J, leaving 11 bases between. The CDR3 covers 14 residues. Germline values: CDR1 SGHRS, CDR2 YFSETQ. In DNA form, the CDR3 reads TGCGCCAGCAGCTTGCGGGACCAAGCCACTGAAGCTTTCTTT. Translated, it gives CASSLRDQATEAFF.

CDR3 region: CASSPDGNNYEQYV. DNA of the CDR3: TGCGCCAGCAGCCCGGACGGAAACAACTACGAGCAGTACGTC. The chain uses TRBV5-1 and TRBJ2-7; no reliable D call. The CDR3 is made up of 14 amino acids. Trimming cost V 4 bases and J 3 bases, with 14 bases left between them. Germline CDR1 SGHRS, CDR2 YFSETQ.

The table lists this clone with a few counts. The chain carries TRBV5-1 and TRBJ1-4, with 8 bases that match TRBD1. Germline trimming cut 5 bases from V and 6 bases from J; bases unmatched to any gene: 9. The CDR3 totals 15 residues. Looked up from germline, CDR1 is SGHRS and CDR2 is YFSETQ. The CDR3 loop reads CASRRTGTGDEKLFF. The CDR3 nucleotides read TGCGCCAGCAGGCGCACCGGGACAGGAGATGAAAAACTGTTTTTT.

The V and J genes are TRBV7-2 and TRBJ2-1, with 10 bases that match TRBD1. CDR3 size: 16 residues. CDR1 is SGHTA and CDR2 is FQGNSA in the germline V gene. V shed 5 bases, J shed 3 bases, and the junction held 7 bases outside the gene matches. CDR3 sequence reads: CASSGAGTGVYNEQFF. The CDR3 nucleotides read TGTGCCAGCAGCGGGGCCGGGACAGGGGTCTACAATGAGCAGTTCTTC.

The V and J genes are TRBV7-2 and TRBJ1-3, with 9 nucleotides matching TRBD1. This CDR3 has 15 residues. The V gene's germline CDR1 is SGHTA and CDR2 FQGNSA. The J segment lost 5 bases and the V segment lost 5 bases, leaving 7 bases of the junction unmatched. CDR3 residues: CASSPPGTGRNTIYF. The CDR3 bases are TGTGCCAGCAGCCCTCCCGGGACAGGGAGAAACACCATATATTTT.

This clone was counted many times. The chain links TRBV28 to TRBJ2-3; D call uncertain. V was pared by 10 bases and J by 8 bases, with 13 bases between. CDR3 length: 11 amino acids. CDR1 is MDHEN and CDR2 is SYDVKM in the germline V gene. The CDR3, as DNA: TGTGCCACCCGAATCCGGTCTACGCAGTATTTT. Encoded protein: CATRIRSTQYF.

The chain carries TRBV27 and TRBJ2-5, with D unclear. The V and J ends lost 0 bases and 1 base respectively, with 9 bases between them. The germline CDR1 and CDR2 sequences are MNHEY and SMNVEV (reference sequence). This CDR3 contains 15 residues. The CDR3 sequence is CASSLSWQVQETQYF. CDR3 coding DNA: TGTGCCAGCAGTTTATCGTGGCAGGTCCAAGAGACCCAGTACTTC.